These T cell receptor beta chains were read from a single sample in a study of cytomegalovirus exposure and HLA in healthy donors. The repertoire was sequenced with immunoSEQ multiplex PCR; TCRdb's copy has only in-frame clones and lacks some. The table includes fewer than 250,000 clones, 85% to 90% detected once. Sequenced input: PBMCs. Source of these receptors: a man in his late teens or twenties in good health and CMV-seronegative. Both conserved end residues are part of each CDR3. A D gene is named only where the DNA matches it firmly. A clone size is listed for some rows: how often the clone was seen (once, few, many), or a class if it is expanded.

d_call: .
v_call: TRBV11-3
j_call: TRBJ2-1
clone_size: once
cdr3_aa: CASTTPGQPPFF
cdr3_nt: TGTGCCAGCACCACCCCAGGGCAGCCGCCGTTCTTC

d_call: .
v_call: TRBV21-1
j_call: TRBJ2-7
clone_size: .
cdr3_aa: CASSPGQPSYEQYF
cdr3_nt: TGTGCCAGCAGCCCGGGACAGCCCTCCTACGAGCAGTACTTC

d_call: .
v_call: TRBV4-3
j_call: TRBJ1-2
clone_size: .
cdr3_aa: CASSQEGTPLFGYTF
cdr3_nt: TGCGCCAGCAGCCAAGAGGGCACGCCGCTTTTTGGCTACACCTTC

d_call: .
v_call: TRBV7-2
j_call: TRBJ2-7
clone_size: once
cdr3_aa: CASSSVLYYEQYF
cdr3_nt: TGTGCCAGCAGCTCCGTCCTGTACTACGAGCAGTACTTC

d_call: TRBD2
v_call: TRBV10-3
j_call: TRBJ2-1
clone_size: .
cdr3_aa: CAISNKPGTSGRNEQFF
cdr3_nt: TGTGCCATCAGCAACAAGCCCGGGACTAGCGGGCGGAATGAGCAGTTCTTC

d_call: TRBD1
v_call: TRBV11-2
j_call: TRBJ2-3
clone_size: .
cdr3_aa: CASSQTQGALSQYF
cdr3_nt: TGTGCCAGCAGCCAAACTCAGGGGGCCCTCTCCCAGTATTTT

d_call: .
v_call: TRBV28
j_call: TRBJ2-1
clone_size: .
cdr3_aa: CASSKSGNNEQFF
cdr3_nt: TGTGCCAGCAGCAAAAGCGGAAACAATGAGCAGTTCTTC

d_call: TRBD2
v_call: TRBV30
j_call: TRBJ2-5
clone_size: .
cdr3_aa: CAWSSGIQETQYF
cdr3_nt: TGTGCCTGGTCTAGCGGGATACAAGAGACCCAGTACTTC

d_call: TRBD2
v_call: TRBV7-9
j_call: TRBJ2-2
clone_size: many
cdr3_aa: CASSLGLAGATGELFF
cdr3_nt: TGTGCCAGCAGCCTGGGACTAGCGGGAGCCACCGGGGAGCTGTTTTTT

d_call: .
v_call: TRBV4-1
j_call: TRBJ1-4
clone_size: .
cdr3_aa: CASSQVGLRSEKLFF
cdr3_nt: TGCGCCAGCAGCCAAGTAGGACTCCGGTCCGAAAAACTGTTTTTT

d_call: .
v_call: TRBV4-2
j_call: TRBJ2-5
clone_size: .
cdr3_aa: CASSHYRDGEETQYF
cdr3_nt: TGTGCCAGCAGCCATTACAGGGACGGGGAAGAGACCCAGTACTTC

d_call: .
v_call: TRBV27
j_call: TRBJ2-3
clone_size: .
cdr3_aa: CAIRVDYTDTQYF
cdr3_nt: TGTGCCATCAGAGTGGACTACACAGATACGCAGTATTTT

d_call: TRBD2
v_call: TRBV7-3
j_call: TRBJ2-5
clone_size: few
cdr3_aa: CASSPLAGGQETQYF
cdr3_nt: TGTGCCAGCAGCCCTCTAGCGGGGGGCCAAGAGACCCAGTACTTC

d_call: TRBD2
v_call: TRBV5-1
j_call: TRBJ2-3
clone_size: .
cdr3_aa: CASSLEYQAGGSNTQYF
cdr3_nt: TGCGCCAGCAGCTTGGAATATCAAGCGGGAGGTTCGAATACGCAGTATTTT